This is a list of T cell receptor beta chains from one sample in a study of blood T cell repertoires in COVID-19. Method: immunoSEQ multiplex PCR; TCRdb's copy keeps in-frame clones and lacks some. The data contain 100,000 to 120,000 clones, roughly 87% of them singletons. The sample comprised peripheral blood. Receptor source: a man aged 50 or older with acute or convalescent COVID-19. Each CDR3 is given with its conserved first and last residue. The D gene is left open where the match is weak. Size is omitted from some rows. Given values are once, few, many or a class for expanded clones.

D gene	J gene	clone size	V gene	CDR3 protein	CDR3 DNA
TRBD1	TRBJ1-6	.	TRBV10-3	CAISELGQGDSPLHF	TGTGCCATCAGTGAGTTGGGACAGGGGGACTCACCCCTCCACTTT
.	TRBJ2-4	.	TRBV21-1	CASGQGLAKNIQYF	TGTGCCAGCGGTCAGGGGCTAGCCAAAAACATTCAGTACTTC
.	TRBJ1-5	many	TRBV2	CASRDQGIQPQHF	TGTGCCAGCAGAGACCAGGGGATCCAGCCCCAGCATTTT
.	TRBJ2-5	.	TRBV30	CAWSQYQETQYF	TGTGCCTGGAGTCAGTACCAAGAGACCCAGTACTTC
.	TRBJ2-7	.	TRBV5-8	CASRPRGSYEQYF	TGTGCCAGCAGGCCTCGGGGGTCCTACGAGCAGTACTTC
TRBD1	TRBJ1-5	once	TRBV5-8	CASSLGQGADQPQHF	TGTGCCAGCAGCCTAGGACAGGGGGCGGATCAGCCCCAGCATTTT
TRBD1	TRBJ1-3	.	TRBV10-3	CAIRKGQEDTIYF	TGTGCCATCAGAAAAGGACAGGAGGACACCATATATTTT
TRBD2	TRBJ2-1	.	TRBV7-9	CASSFGLAGGSSYNEQFF	TGTGCCAGCAGCTTTGGACTAGCGGGGGGTAGCTCCTACAATGAGCAGTTCTTC
.	TRBJ2-7	few	TRBV6-5	CASSYYQGNEQYF	TGTGCCAGCAGTTACTATCAGGGGAACGAGCAGTACTTC
.	TRBJ1-1	.	TRBV5-6	CASIMTRGSILF	TGTGCCAGCATCATGACCCGAGGGTCTATCTTATTT
TRBD2	TRBJ2-7	few	TRBV11-2	CASSLQLAGDHEQYF	TGTGCCAGCAGCTTACAACTAGCGGGAGATCACGAGCAGTACTTC
TRBD2	TRBJ2-1	.	TRBV4-2	CASSPGLAGEETEQFF	TGTGCCAGCAGCCCGGGACTAGCGGGAGAGGAGACTGAGCAGTTCTTC
.	TRBJ1-1	.	TRBV12-3/TRBV12-4	CASSTGIIAEAFF	TGTGCCAGCAGCACCGGGATAATTGCTGAAGCTTTCTTT
.	TRBJ1-5	.	TRBV2	CASSGEVGGNQPQHF	TGTGCCAGCAGTGGAGAGGTCGGGGGCAATCAGCCCCAGCATTTT
TRBD1	TRBJ1-2	.	TRBV18	CASSLYPEGADYGYTF	TGTGCCAGCTCACTCTACCCTGAGGGGGCCGACTATGGCTACACCTTC
.	TRBJ2-5	.	TRBV30	CAWSIQGETQYF	TGTGCCTGGAGTATTCAGGGAGAGACCCAGTACTTC
.	TRBJ2-7	.	TRBV27	CASSRRQDSYEQYF	TGTGCCAGCAGTAGAAGACAGGATTCCTACGAGCAGTACTTC
.	TRBJ2-5	.	TRBV6-5	CASTLYQETQYF	TGTGCCAGCACTCTGTACCAAGAGACCCAGTACTTC
.	TRBJ2-5	.	TRBV10-3	CAISESGGQQETQYF	TGTGCCATCAGTGAGTCAGGTGGACAGCAAGAGACCCAGTACTTC
TRBD2	TRBJ2-5	once	TRBV7-8	CASSFSASGREAQYF	TGTGCCAGCAGCTTCTCGGCTAGCGGGAGGGAGGCCCAGTACTTC
.	TRBJ1-1	.	TRBV19	CASSIIGVNTEAFF	TGTGCCAGTAGTATTATCGGGGTGAACACTGAAGCTTTCTTT
.	TRBJ2-5	few	TRBV23-1	CASSQSTTGLLKETQYF	TGCGCCAGCAGTCAATCGACTACGGGACTGTTGAAAGAGACCCAGTACTTC
TRBD1	TRBJ1-2	once	TRBV5-6	CASSPHRGTYYGYTF	TGTGCCAGCAGCCCCCACAGGGGGACCTACTATGGCTACACCTTC
.	TRBJ1-2	.	TRBV5-5	CASSLLQHRVYTF	TGTGCCAGCAGCTTGTTACAGCATAGAGTCTACACCTTC
TRBD1	TRBJ1-2	.	TRBV28	CASSLGTVYTNGYTF	TGTGCCAGCAGTCTAGGGACAGTATATACCAATGGCTACACCTTC
.	TRBJ2-7	.	TRBV5-6	CASSFGGMEGYSYEQYF	TGTGCCAGCAGCTTTGGGGGGATGGAGGGTTACTCCTACGAGCAGTACTTC
.	TRBJ2-5	.	TRBV30	CAWSEGIGETQYF	TGTGCCTGGAGTGAAGGTATCGGGGAGACCCAGTACTTC
.	TRBJ1-6	.	TRBV6-5	CASKGTNNSPLHF	TGTGCCAGCAAGGGGACAAATAATTCACCCCTCCACTTT
.	TRBJ1-5	.	TRBV18	CASSAGGNQPQHF	TGTGCCAGCTCAGCAGGGGGCAATCAGCCCCAGCATTTT
TRBD1	TRBJ2-1	once	TRBV4-1	CASSQRSSAVTGGPYNEQFF	TGCGCCAGCAGCCAACGCTCTTCCGCGGTGACAGGGGGTCCCTACAATGAGCAGTTCTTC
TRBD2	TRBJ2-7	.	TRBV7-8	CASSLEVLAGSYEQYF	TGTGCCAGCAGCTTAGAGGTACTAGCGGGCTCCTACGAGCAGTACTTC
.	TRBJ1-6	.	TRBV28	CASSYHTPTGPTLHF	TGTGCCAGCAGTTACCACACTCCTACAGGGCCCACCCTCCACTTT
TRBD2	TRBJ2-3	.	TRBV18	CASSSLAGDTDTQYF	TGTGCCAGCTCGTCGCTAGCGGGGGACACAGATACGCAGTATTTT
.	TRBJ1-3	.	TRBV3-1/TRBV3-2	CASSQGRGSGNTIYF	TGTGCCAGCAGCCAAGGCAGGGGCTCTGGAAACACCATATATTTT
.	TRBJ2-5	.	TRBV29-1	CSVGQFDSPGETQYF	TGCAGCGTTGGTCAGTTTGACAGTCCTGGGGAGACCCAGTACTTC
TRBD2	TRBJ2-3	.	TRBV7-3	CASSLTSGGVDTQYF	TGTGCCAGCAGCTTAACTAGCGGGGGAGTGGATACGCAGTATTTT
.	TRBJ2-2	.	TRBV5-4	CASSRGGLRTYTGELFF	TGTGCCAGCAGCCGGGGAGGACTTCGAACTTACACCGGGGAGCTGTTTTTT
.	TRBJ2-3	.	TRBV5-1	CASSWAGTYTDTQYF	TGCGCCAGCAGCTGGGCCGGGACTTACACAGATACGCAGTATTTT
TRBD1	TRBJ2-7	.	TRBV28	CASSLQGVNDEQYF	TGTGCCAGCAGTTTACAGGGGGTAAACGACGAGCAGTACTTC
.	TRBJ2-4	.	TRBV5-4	CASSLGALSNIQYF	TGTGCCAGCAGCTTGGGGGCACTGTCAAACATTCAGTACTTC
TRBD1	TRBJ2-2	.	TRBV7-9	CASSPTGGANTGELFF	TGTGCCAGCAGCCCTACAGGGGGCGCGAACACCGGGGAGCTGTTTTTT
.	TRBJ1-5	few	TRBV5-4	CASSFFSGGGGNQPQHF	TGTGCCAGCAGCTTCTTCTCGGGCGGGGGTGGCAATCAGCCCCAGCATTTT
.	TRBJ2-2	.	TRBV7-9	CASSPPGGTGELFF	TGTGCCAGCAGCCCCCCTGGGGGGACCGGGGAGCTGTTTTTT
.	TRBJ2-2	.	TRBV7-3	CASSEMGGYPGELFF	TGTGCCAGCAGCGAAATGGGGGGTTATCCCGGGGAGCTGTTTTTT